The rows below give T cell receptor beta chains drawn from one sample of a study of CD8 T cells in Susac syndrome. TCRdb reprocessed the immunoSEQ multiplex PCR reads with MiXCR, giving one entry per CDR3 protein. The data hold 150,000 to 180,000 distinct CDR3 sequences, with 95% to 96% observed a single time. Sequenced material: CD8+ T cells from PBMCs. These receptors all stem from a human donor with multiple sclerosis. The CDR3 runs from the conserved cysteine through the conserved F or W. A D gene is named only where the DNA matches it firmly.

j_call d_call v_call cdr3_aa cdr3_nt
TRBJ2-2 - TRBV29-1 CSAGKGTGELFF TGCAGCGCTGGAAAGGGCACCGGGGAGCTGTTTTTT
TRBJ2-2 - TRBV20-1 CSASLATSRMPGELFF TGCAGTGCTAGTTTGGCGACAAGCAGGATGCCCGGGGAGCTGTTTTTT
TRBJ1-6 TRBD1 TRBV7-9 CASSSALQGRRNSPLHF TGTGCCAGCAGCTCGGCCTTACAGGGGAGGAGGAATTCACCCCTCCACTTT
TRBJ1-3 - TRBV29-1 CSVLGSTYYGNTIYF TGCAGCGTTCTTGGGTCCACCTACTACGGAAACACCATATATTTT
TRBJ2-3 - TRBV4-1 CASSQEGGRDTQYF TGCGCCAGCAGCCAAGAAGGCGGGCGGGATACGCAGTATTTT
TRBJ2-5 - TRBV7-6 CASSLAPGAPETQYF TGTGCCAGCAGCTTAGCCCCGGGGGCCCCAGAGACCCAGTACTTC
TRBJ2-5 - TRBV2 CASSVGVRSPGETQYF TGTGCCAGCAGTGTAGGGGTTAGGAGCCCAGGAGAGACCCAGTACTTC
TRBJ2-6 - TRBV30 CAWSEGSGANVLTF TGTGCCTGGAGTGAGGGGTCTGGGGCCAACGTCCTGACTTTC
TRBJ1-1 - TRBV19 CASSISGAEAFF TGTGCCAGTAGTATATCGGGAGCGGAAGCTTTCTTT
TRBJ2-7 - TRBV5-4 CASSLASRGPYEQYF TGTGCCAGCAGCTTGGCCTCTAGGGGTCCCTACGAGCAGTACTTC
TRBJ2-3 TRBD2 TRBV15 CATSGTSGGPSTDTQYF TGTGCCACCAGCGGGACTAGCGGGGGCCCTAGCACAGATACGCAGTATTTT
TRBJ2-5 - TRBV19 CASSIYPSGVSETQYF TGTGCCAGTAGTATATACCCATCGGGAGTTTCGGAGACCCAGTACTTC
TRBJ1-1 - TRBV9 CASSTRLYTEAFF TGTGCCAGCAGCACCCGTCTGTACACTGAAGCTTTCTTT
TRBJ1-4 - TRBV3-1 CASSRWVGTTNEKLFF TGTGCCAGCAGCCGTTGGGTCGGAACAACTAATGAAAAACTGTTTTTT
TRBJ2-1 - TRBV29-1 CSVEDDPGHRQIFFTNEQFF TGCAGCGTTGAAGATGATCCGGGACACCGACAAATCTTTTTTACCAATGAGCAGTTCTTC
TRBJ1-2 - TRBV3-1 CASSPVKRGWADGYTF TGTGCCAGCAGCCCCGTCAAACGGGGGTGGGCGGATGGCTACACCTTC